This entry describes one TCR beta chain. The sample holds many counts of this clone. Its target antigen remains unknown. Per-nucleotide qualities are absent, and no much larger clonotype sits a single base away. No patient had received any treatment before thyroid surgery. Patient clinical samples collected from the early 2010s to the late 2010s were retrospectively analysed using T-cell receptor beta sequencing. This sample was taken from a study of metastatic and nonmetastatic thyroid tumors (TCRdb year 2020). Background for the entire study: The researchers compared repertoires between peripheral blood samples and tumor or nodule tissue samples from patients with malignant or benign thyroid disease.

Library method: PCR. The data were produced on an Illumina HiSeq 4000. High-throughput sequencing was used to profile the TCR beta-chain CDR3 region of every patient. In the paper's pipeline: The researchers built a classifier to tell apart papillary thyroid cancer patients with distant metastasis, based on CDR3 differences among clinicopathological groups. The Shannon index was used to assess repertoire diversity, and the Morisita-Horn index was used to assess tumor-blood repertoire similarity. TCRdb applied fastp at Q25 and MiXCR to the public reads, then kept only in-frame beta chains. The V and J calls, along with clone size, are taken from TCRdb and not from the paper's own processing. The table for this sample lists about 41,000 clones; roughly a quarter of them were counted only once. The ten largest clones add up to roughly 15% of the sample. What the research found in general, with its limitations: In both blood and tumor samples, TCR beta diversity was reported to be significantly higher in malignant tumors than in benign nodules.

At the junction V is shortened by 0 bases and J by 3 bases, with 6 bases in between. Taken from cysteine to phenylalanine, the CDR3 has 13 residues. Only the CDR3 DNA is retained, 39 bases long and in frame from the first base. This chain joins TRBV12-3 or TRBV12-4 to TRBJ2-7; no D gene is confidently identified. Sample: tumor tissue. This TCR derives from a female donor with papillary thyroid cancer or a benign thyroid nodule (not recorded which). Some clones in this sample may be carry-over from other donors' samples. This receptor carries the CDR3 CASSLAPDYEQYF. The nucleotide sequence reads TGTGCCAGCAGTTTAGCCCCTGACTACGAGCAGTACTTC.